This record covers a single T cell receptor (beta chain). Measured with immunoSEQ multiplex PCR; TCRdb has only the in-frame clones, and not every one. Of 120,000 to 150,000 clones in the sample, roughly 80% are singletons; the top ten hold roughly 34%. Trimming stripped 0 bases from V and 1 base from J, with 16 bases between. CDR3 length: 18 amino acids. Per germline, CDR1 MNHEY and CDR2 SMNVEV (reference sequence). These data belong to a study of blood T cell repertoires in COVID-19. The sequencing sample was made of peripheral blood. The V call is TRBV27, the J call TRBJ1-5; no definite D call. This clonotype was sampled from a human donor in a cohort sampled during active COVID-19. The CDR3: CASSLSGPGSFSNQPQHF. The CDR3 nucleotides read TGTGCCAGCAGTTTATCGGGCCCCGGTTCCTTCAGCAATCAGCCCCAGCATTTT.